The 32 T cell receptor beta chains below come from one sample, sequenced in a study of T cells in Graves' hyperthyroidism and ophthalmopathy. Amplified TCR beta CDR3 regions derived from RNA transcripts. HTBI primers were employed in a first-round RT-PCR of the TCR CDR3. Each CDR3 protein is one row after TCRdb ran MiXCR on the multiplex PCR reads. There are over 650,000 distinct CDR3 sequences in the sample; around 15% occur only once, and around 7.7% lies in the top ten. Sequencing was carried out using blood. Source of these receptors: a man aged 18 to 30 with Graves' hyperthyroidism.

In this sample, this clonotype turned up a few times. The gene calls are TRBV4-2 and TRBJ2-7, with D possibly TRBD1 on 6 matching bases. CDR3 size: 15 residues. Trimming left V 0 bases short and J 9 bases short, with 18 bases between. In germline, CDR1 is LGHNA, CDR2 YNFKEQ. The CDR3 protein is CASSQDGSRGYRQYF. CDR3 nucleotide sequence: TGTGCCAGCAGCCAAGATGGGAGCAGGGGTTATAGGCAGTACTTC.

The gene calls are TRBV25-1 and TRBJ2-2; TRBD1 agrees at 7 bases. CDR3 size: 17 residues. The V gene end was trimmed by 5 bases and the J gene end by 2 bases; junction bases not matched to a gene: 11. Germline lookup yields CDR1 MGHDK and CDR2 SYGVNS. The DNA of the CDR3 is TGTGCCAGCAGTCGGTCCCTGGGACAGCAAAACACCGGGGAGCTGTTTTTT. Encoded protein: CASSRSLGQQNTGELFF.

This clonotype was seen a few times. This sequence joins TRBV5-1 and TRBJ1-2; D gene unclear. The CDR3 has 12 amino acids. Germline V gene sequence: CDR1 SGHRS, CDR2 YFSETQ. The germline V and J ends were trimmed by 5 bases and 5 bases, with 10 bases remaining between them. Here the CDR3 DNA reads TGCGCCAGCAGTCGTCTAGGGTATGGCTACACCTTC. It codes for CASSRLGYGYTF.

This clonotype has ten or more counts. As DNA, the CDR3 is TGTGCCAGCTCTCCCGAAATAGACGCCTTGGGCTACACCTTC. It codes for CASSPEIDALGYTF. This rearrangement joins TRBV18 to TRBJ1-2; D not certain. Germline V lookup: CDR1 KGHSH, CDR2 LQKENI. The CDR3 sequence is 14 residues long. The germline V and J ends were trimmed by 6 bases and 8 bases, with 19 bases remaining between them.

This clonotype has at least ten counts. The rearrangement links TRBV2 to TRBJ1-5, with a possible D match to TRBD1 (5 bases). V was shortened by 5 bases and J by 3 bases, with 23 bases between the two germline ends. CDR3 size: 18 residues. Germline assignment: CDR1 SNHLY and CDR2 FYNNEI. CDR3 amino acids: CASSPPLWDPSPNQPQHF. Here the CDR3 DNA reads TGTGCCAGCAGTCCACCACTCTGGGACCCGAGTCCCAATCAGCCCCAGCATTTT.

This clonotype was observed many times. V usage is TRBV7-2 and J usage is TRBJ2-5, with 10 positions matching TRBD2. CDR3 length: 19 amino acids. V gave up 2 bases and J gave up 7 bases; unmatched junction bases: 19. Germline assignment: CDR1 SGHTA and CDR2 FQGNSA. The CDR3, as DNA: TGTGCCAGCAGCTTACGGGGCAGGGGCTTAGCGGGAGGCCTGAGGACCCAGTACTTC. Translation: CASSLRGRGLAGGLRTQYF.

This clonotype was observed a few times. The J gene is TRBJ1-2, the V gene TRBV9; D remains unclear. CDR1 is SGDLS, CDR2 YYNGEE, per germline. CDR3 length: 14 residues. V was clipped by 2 bases and J by 3 bases, with 11 bases between them. The CDR3 DNA reads as TGTGCCAGCAGCGTGGCGGCAGGAGACTATGGCTACACCTTC. This translates into CASSVAAGDYGYTF.

The genes are TRBV12-3 or TRBV12-4 and TRBJ1-1, with D uncertain. The CDR3 covers 12 residues. The ends were cut back, 6 bases at V and 2 bases at J, with 7 bases in the middle. CDR3 sequence reads: CASSPINTEAFF. The CDR3 DNA sequence: TGTGCCAGCAGCCCTATTAACACTGAAGCTTTCTTT.

The J gene is TRBJ2-4, the V gene TRBV19; TRBD1 matches at 7 bases. This CDR3 has 14 amino acids. Trimming removed 5 bases from V and 0 bases from J; junction bases left unmatched: 1. The germline gives CDR1 LNHDA, CDR2 SQIVND (reference sequence). The CDR3, as DNA: TGTGCCAGTAGTCGACAGGGAGCCAAAAACATTCAGTACTTC. Protein sequence: CASSRQGAKNIQYF.

The chain has TRBV18 and TRBJ2-7, with TRBD2 as a possible D gene (5 bases). The CDR3 loop spans 13 amino acids. V was cut by 3 bases and J by 6 bases, with 12 bases left in between. From germline, CDR1 is KGHSH and CDR2 LQKENI. CDR3 sequence: CASSPSGNLEQYF. In DNA form, the CDR3 reads TGTGCCAGCTCACCCTCGGGGAATCTCGAGCAGTACTTC.

The chain joins TRBV7-9 to TRBJ2-7; D is unclear. The ends were cut back, 0 bases at V and 7 bases at J, with 10 bases in the middle. Germline V gene data show CDR1 as SEHNR and CDR2 as FQNEAQ (reference sequence). There are 13 residues in the CDR3. The CDR3 nucleotides are TGTGCCAGCAGCTTAGCCAGCCTTGGGGAGCAGTACTTC. It specifies CASSLASLGEQYF.

This clonotype was recorded many times. The rearrangement uses TRBV2 and TRBJ1-3; D gene uncertain. This CDR3 is 15 amino acids long. Germline CDR1 and CDR2: SNHLY and FYNNEI. The ends were cut back, 3 bases at V and 6 bases at J, with 15 bases in the middle. The CDR3 region is CASSDASRSENTIYF. DNA for the CDR3: TGTGCCAGCAGTGATGCCAGCCGTTCGGAAAACACCATATATTTT.

This clonotype occurred many times. J is TRBJ2-3 and V is TRBV7-9, with no clear D. With 6 bases removed from V and 0 bases from J, the gap between germline ends came to 7 bases. Looked up from germline, CDR1 is SEHNR and CDR2 is FQNEAQ (reference sequence). The CDR3 length is 13 residues. The CDR3 region has the DNA TGTGCCAGCAGACCAAGTAGCACAGATACGCAGTATTTT. Its protein is CASRPSSTDTQYF.

Many counts were recorded for this clonotype. The chain uses TRBV2 and TRBJ1-5; 9 bases line up with TRBD1. The CDR3 loop spans 14 amino acids. Trimming at V came to 5 bases and at J to 7 bases, leaving 6 bases not matched to a gene. The germline CDR1 and CDR2 sequences are SNHLY and FYNNEI. As DNA, the CDR3 is TGTGCCAGCAGTTCACAGGGGGCGCGCCAGCCCCAGCATTTT. It codes for CASSSQGARQPQHF. The variable domain in full, with the rest retrieved from reference TRBV2 and TRBJ1-5, is EPEVTQTPSHQVTQMGQEVILRCVPISNHLYFYWYRQILGQKVEFLVSFYNNEISEKSEIFDDQFSVERPDGSNFTLKIRSTKLEDSAMYFCASSSQGARQPQHFGDGTRLSIL.

The V gene is TRBV6-5, the J gene TRBJ1-3, with D possibly TRBD1 on 5 matching bases. Trimming left V 2 bases short and J 0 bases short, with 8 bases between. Germline CDR1 reads MNHEY; CDR2 reads SVGAGI. CDR3 length: 15 residues. CDR3 DNA sequence: TGTGCCAGCAGTTACGTGGGGGGCTCTGGAAACACCATATATTTT. As protein: CASSYVGGSGNTIYF.

This clonotype came up once. Since a much larger clone is just one base distant, this may be a read error. The rearrangement joins TRBV20-1 to TRBJ2-3, with a tentative D call TRBD2 (6 bases). The length of the CDR3 is 18 residues. Germline V gene lookup returns CDR1 DFQATT and CDR2 SNEGSKA (reference sequence). CDR3 DNA: TGCAGTGCTAGAGATATCTTGGGAACAGCAACTAGCACAGATACGCTGTATTTT. The encoded protein is CSARDILGTATSTDTLYF.

This chain links TRBV4-2 with TRBJ2-3, with 9 bases that match TRBD2. In germline, CDR1 is LGHNA, CDR2 YNFKEQ. Unmatched junction bases numbered 6, after V lost 3 bases and J lost 2 bases. This CDR3 is 16 amino acids long. Here the CDR3 reads CASSHSGGRATDTQYF. DNA of the CDR3: TGTGCCAGCAGCCATTCTGGCGGGAGGGCCACAGATACGCAGTATTTT.

This clonotype was observed a few times. This chain uses TRBV2 with TRBJ2-7, with 8 bases aligning to TRBD2. Unmatched junction bases numbered 9, after V lost 7 bases and J lost 1 base. Germline CDR1 is SNHLY and CDR2 is FYNNEI. The CDR3 runs 15 residues. Here the CDR3 DNA reads TGTGCCAGCAAACTCAATCGGGAGGGTTCCTACGAGCAGTACTTC. Its translation is CASKLNREGSYEQYF.

The chain uses TRBV30 and TRBJ2-3; 7 bases are shared with TRBD2. Germline V CDR1 and CDR2: GTSNPN, SVGIG (reference sequence). V lost 3 bases to trimming and J lost 6 bases; unmatched junction nucleotides: 9. The CDR3 sequence is 14 residues long. CDR3 bases: TGTGCCTGGAGAATGACGGGAGGAATGGATACGCAGTATTTT. Residues: CAWRMTGGMDTQYF. The full variable domain, in which reference TRBV30 and TRBJ2-3 provide the parts outside the CDR3, is SQTIHQWPATLVQPVGSPLSLECTVEGTSNPNLYWYRQAAGRGLQLLFYSVGIGQISSEVPQNLSASRPQDRQFILSSKKLLLSDSGFYLCAWRMTGGMDTQYFGPGTRLTVL.

V usage is TRBV27 and J usage is TRBJ2-6; a weak D match, TRBD2 (6 bases). V was cut by 7 bases and J by 0 bases, with 28 bases left in between. The CDR3 totals 21 residues. Per germline, CDR1 MNHEY and CDR2 SMNVEV (reference sequence). Written as DNA, the CDR3 is TGTGCCAGCATCCTTCCTCCGGCAGGGAGGACTCGTCACTCTGGGGCCAACGTCCTGACTTTC. Residues: CASILPPAGRTRHSGANVLTF. Full variable domain (outside the CDR3, taken from reference TRBV27 and TRBJ2-6): EAQVTQNPRYLITVTGKKLTVTCSQNMNHEYMSWYRQDPGLGLRQIYYSMNVEVTDKGDVPEGYKVSRKEKRNFPLILESPSPNQTSLYFCASILPPAGRTRHSGANVLTFGAGSRLTVL.

This clonotype appeared a few times. V and J are TRBV24-1 and TRBJ1-1; no clear D. V was trimmed by 2 bases and J by 3 bases, leaving 12 bases between them. Germline values: CDR1 KGHDR, CDR2 SFDVKD. CDR3 size: 15 residues. CDR3 sequence: CATSDSRSVYTEAFF. The DNA of the CDR3 is TGTGCCACCAGTGATTCTCGCAGCGTATACACTGAAGCTTTCTTT.

Many counts were recorded for this clonotype. This chain links TRBV20-1 with TRBJ2-7; 8 bases fit TRBD1. Trimming took 7 bases from V and 6 from J; bases not matched to a gene: 20. The germline V gene has CDR1 DFQATT and CDR2 SNEGSKA (reference sequence). CDR3 size: 16 residues. The CDR3: CSGTTLGQGLFVEQYF. The CDR3 nucleotides are TGCAGTGGCACCACTTTAGGACAGGGCTTATTTGTCGAGCAGTACTTC.

J is TRBJ2-2 and V is TRBV7-6; possible D gene TRBD2, 6 bases. The CDR3 is 15 amino acids. Between the trimmed V and J ends, which lost 4 bases and 2 bases, there was a span of 11 bases. CDR1 is SGHVS, CDR2 FNYEAQ, per germline. CDR3 sequence (DNA): TGTGCCAGCAGCTCGAGGACTACCAACACCGGGGAGCTGTTTTTT. Its translation is CASSSRTTNTGELFF.

The J gene is TRBJ2-7, the V gene TRBV7-2; D gene ambiguous. This CDR3 region has 16 residues. V lost 1 base, J lost 0 bases, and 13 bases lay in between. Germline V lookup: CDR1 SGHTA, CDR2 FQGNSA. CDR3 in amino acids: CASSLVGPPSSYEQYF. CDR3 nucleotides: TGTGCCAGCAGCTTAGTAGGACCGCCGAGCTCCTACGAGCAGTACTTC.

The CDR3 DNA sequence: TGCAGTGCCCATAGCGGCCCCACAGATACGCAGTATTTT. Its translation is CSAHSGPTDTQYF. The V gene is TRBV20-1, the J gene TRBJ2-3, with TRBD2 as a possible D gene (6 bases). V shed 6 bases and J shed 2 bases, with 12 bases lying between them. Germline V CDR1 and CDR2: DFQATT, SNEGSKA (reference sequence). The CDR3 consists of 13 residues.

This clonotype showed up just a few times. The rearrangement joins TRBV12-3 or TRBV12-4 to TRBJ1-5; TRBD1 might be the D (6 bases). Trimming left V 7 bases short and J 6 bases short, with 13 bases between. The CDR3 spans 13 residues. The DNA for the CDR3 is TGTGCCAGCAAACAGGGTTTTGGTCAGCCCCAGCATTTT. It translates to CASKQGFGQPQHF.

V gene TRBV30 combines with J gene TRBJ2-1; D perhaps matches TRBD2 (5 bases). Germline-derived CDR1 and CDR2 are GTSNPN and SVGIG (reference sequence). This CDR3 has 14 amino acids. V dropped 5 bases and J dropped 8 bases, with 19 bases sitting between them. The CDR3 nucleotides are TGTGCCTGGGAGGCGGGCACCGGCCTCGATGAGCAGTTCTTC. This sequence encodes CAWEAGTGLDEQFF. The entire variable domain, with the rest obtained from reference TRBV30 and TRBJ2-1, is as follows: SQTIHQWPATLVQPVGSPLSLECTVEGTSNPNLYWYRQAAGRGLQLLFYSVGIGQISSEVPQNLSASRPQDRQFILSSKKLLLSDSGFYLCAWEAGTGLDEQFFGPGTRLTVL.

A few counts support this clonotype. This chain joins TRBV10-3 and TRBJ1-2; D not resolved. V lost 6 bases and J 2 bases, leaving 10 bases between the germline ends. Germline V gene data show CDR1 as ENHRY and CDR2 as SYGVKD. The CDR3 length is 13 residues. CDR3 DNA: TGTGCCATCAGGGAATACAGAAACTATGGCTACACCTTC. Translated, it gives CAIREYRNYGYTF.

This clonotype has more than one count but fewer than ten. The V and J genes are TRBV7-2 and TRBJ2-2; 12 bases line up with TRBD2. This CDR3 contains 18 residues. Unmatched junction bases numbered 11, after V lost 2 bases and J lost 7 bases. Per germline, CDR1 SGHTA and CDR2 FQGNSA. Here the CDR3 reads CASSLRLAGGIYGGELFF. As DNA, the CDR3 is TGTGCCAGCAGCTTAAGGCTAGCGGGAGGGATTTACGGCGGGGAGCTGTTTTTT.

The chain employs TRBV12-3 or TRBV12-4 and TRBJ2-1, with TRBD1 matching 7 bases. The V and J ends lost 6 bases and 7 bases, in that order; junction bases with no gene match: 12. The CDR3 has 15 amino acids. CDR3 loop: CASSLGGASLNEQFF. As DNA, the CDR3 is TGTGCCAGCAGCCTAGGGGGCGCTTCCCTGAATGAGCAGTTCTTC.

This clonotype came up a few times. The chain uses TRBV27 and TRBJ1-2; 8 nucleotides line up with TRBD1. The CDR3 sequence is 13 residues long. Germline V gene sequence: CDR1 MNHEY, CDR2 SMNVEV (reference sequence). With 5 bases clipped from V and 5 bases from J, the junction kept 4 bases outside the gene matches. The CDR3 DNA is TGTGCCAGCAGTGGACAGGGACTTTATGGCTACACCTTC. Translating it yields CASSGQGLYGYTF.

V is TRBV5-1 and J is TRBJ2-7, with D perhaps matching TRBD1 or TRBD2 (5 bases each). The CDR3 extends over 14 amino acids. Trimming pared 0 bases from V and 7 bases from J, leaving 14 bases between. Germline-derived CDR1 and CDR2 are SGHRS and YFSETQ. The chain's CDR3 is CASSLGDPGKEQYF. Here the CDR3 DNA reads TGCGCCAGCAGCTTGGGGGACCCGGGCAAGGAGCAGTACTTC. Combining the CDR3 with reference TRBV5-1 and TRBJ2-7 gives the whole variable domain KAGVTQTPRYLIKTRGQQVTLSCSPISGHRSVSWYQQTPGQGLQFLFEYFSETQRNKGNFPGRFSGRQFSNSRSEMNVSTLELGDSALYLCASSLGDPGKEQYFGPGTRLTVT.